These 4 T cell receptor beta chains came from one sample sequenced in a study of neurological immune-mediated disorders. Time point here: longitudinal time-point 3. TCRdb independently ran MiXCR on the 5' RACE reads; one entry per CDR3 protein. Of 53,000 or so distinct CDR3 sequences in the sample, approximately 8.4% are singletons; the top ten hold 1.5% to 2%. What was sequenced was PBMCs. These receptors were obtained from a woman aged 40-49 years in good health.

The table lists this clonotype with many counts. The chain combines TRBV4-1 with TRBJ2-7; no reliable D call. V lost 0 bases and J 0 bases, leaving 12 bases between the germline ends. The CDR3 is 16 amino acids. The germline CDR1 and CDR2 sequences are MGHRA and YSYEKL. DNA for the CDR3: TGCGCCAGCAGCCAAGAACACCAGTTGAGCTCCTACGAGCAGTACTTC. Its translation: CASSQEHQLSSYEQYF.

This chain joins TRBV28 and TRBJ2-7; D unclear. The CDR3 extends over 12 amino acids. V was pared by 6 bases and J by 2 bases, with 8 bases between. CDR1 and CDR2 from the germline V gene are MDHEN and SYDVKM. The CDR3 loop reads CASRDIPYEQYF. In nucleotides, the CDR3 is TGTGCCAGCAGGGATATACCCTACGAGCAGTACTTC.

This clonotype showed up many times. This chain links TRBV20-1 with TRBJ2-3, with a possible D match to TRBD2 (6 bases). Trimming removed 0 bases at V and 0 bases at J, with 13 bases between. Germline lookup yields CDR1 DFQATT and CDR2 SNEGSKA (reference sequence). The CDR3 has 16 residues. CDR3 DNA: TGCAGTGCTAGAGATCTCCTAGCGAGTAGCACAGATACGCAGTATTTT. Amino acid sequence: CSARDLLASSTDTQYF.

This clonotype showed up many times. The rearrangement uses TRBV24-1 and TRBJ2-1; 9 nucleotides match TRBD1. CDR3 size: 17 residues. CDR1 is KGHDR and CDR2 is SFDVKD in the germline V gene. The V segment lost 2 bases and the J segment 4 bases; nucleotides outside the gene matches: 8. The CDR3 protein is CATSDSHTGTGYNEQFF. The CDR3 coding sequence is TGTGCCACCAGTGATTCACACACCGGGACAGGGTACAATGAGCAGTTCTTC.